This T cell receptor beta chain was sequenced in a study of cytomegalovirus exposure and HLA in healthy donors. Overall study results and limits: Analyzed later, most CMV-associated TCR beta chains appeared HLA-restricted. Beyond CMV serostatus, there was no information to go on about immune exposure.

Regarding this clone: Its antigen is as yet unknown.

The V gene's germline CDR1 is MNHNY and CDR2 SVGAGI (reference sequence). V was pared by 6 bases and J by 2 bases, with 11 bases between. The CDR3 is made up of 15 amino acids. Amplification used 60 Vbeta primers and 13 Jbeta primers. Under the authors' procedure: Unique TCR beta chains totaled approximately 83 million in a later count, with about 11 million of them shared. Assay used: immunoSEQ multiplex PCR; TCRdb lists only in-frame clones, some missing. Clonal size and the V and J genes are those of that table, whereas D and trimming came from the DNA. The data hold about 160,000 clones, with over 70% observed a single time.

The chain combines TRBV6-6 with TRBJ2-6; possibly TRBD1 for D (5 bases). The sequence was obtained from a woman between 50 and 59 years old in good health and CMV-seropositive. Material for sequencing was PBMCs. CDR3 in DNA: TGTGCCAGCAGCCGAAGGGGCGCTGGGGCCAACGTCCTGACTTTC. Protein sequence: CASSRRGAGANVLTF.